The 3 T cell receptor beta chains given below trace back to one sample, sequenced in a study of beta chain features in type 1 diabetes. Findings and caveats of the study: Shorter TCRB CDR3s, moderately but significantly so, marked every one of the four CD4+ subsets in Type 1 diabetes patients.

The antigens of these receptors remain unknown. All of the isolated RNA was reverse transcribed, so expressed TCRB transcripts were sequenced. Measured with immunoSEQ multiplex PCR; TCRdb has only the in-frame clones, and not every one. The sample consists of hundreds of thousands of clones, 15% of them appearing once. Material for sequencing was naive CD4+ T cells from blood. The receptors here all came from a man aged 18 to 30 with type 1 diabetes.

This clone was seen a few times. V usage is TRBV21-1 and J usage is TRBJ2-2; TRBD2, the D gene given by the table, was not confirmed from the DNA. TRBV21-1 is marked as a pseudogene. The CDR3 is made up of 18 amino acids. The CDR3, as DNA: TGTGCCAGCAGCAAAGTTAACAGCGGGAGGGCCAGGACCGGGGAGCTGTTTTTT. Translated, it gives CASSKVNSGRARTGELFF.

J is TRBJ2-2 and V is TRBV18, with 8 nucleotides matching TRBD1. V dropped 6 bases and J dropped 0; count of bases not matched to a gene: 9. Looked up from germline, CDR1 is KGHSH and CDR2 is LQKENI. This CDR3 comprises 17 residues. The CDR3 sequence: CASSPAGQAANTGELFF. The CDR3, as DNA: TGTGCCAGCTCGCCCGCGGGACAGGCCGCGAACACCGGGGAGCTGTTTTTT.

V and J are TRBV2 and TRBJ2-5, with a tentative D call TRBD1 (5 bases). Germline V gene data show CDR1 as SNHLY and CDR2 as FYNNEI. V lost 6 bases, J lost 5 bases, and 10 bases lay in between. The CDR3 loop spans 12 amino acids. The CDR3 bases are TGTGCCAGCAGCAGGGTAGGGGAGACCCAGTACTTC. It encodes CASSRVGETQYF.